The source of this T cell receptor (beta chain) is a study of human T cells and chemical hapten exposure. Study results and limitations: Having alopecia, the donors may differ immunologically from healthy people.

Time point indicated: patch test 3, about 24 weeks after DPC sensitization. Regarding treatment: therapeutic diphenylcyclopropenone sensitization with weekly scalp DPC. TCRdb called the RACE reads again in MiXCR, with one record for every CDR3 protein. Here the sample spans roughly 200,000 distinct CDR3 sequences, under 25% being singletons. This clonotype showed up just a few times. Its specificity is not known. The receptor was derived from a middle-aged woman with alopecia areata. Some clones in this sample may be carry-over from other donors' samples. The sample was whole blood, taken in connection with sensitization to the hapten diphenylcyclopropenone (DPC).

The CDR3 reads CASSQARQGEQYF. CDR3 DNA sequence: TGTGCCAGCAGCCAAGCCCGACAGGGTGAGCAGTACTTC. The V call is TRBV3-1, the J call TRBJ2-7; 7 bases map to TRBD1. V was pared by 1 base and J by 7 bases, with 4 bases of the junction left unmatched. Germline assignment: CDR1 LGHDT and CDR2 YNNKEL (reference sequence). The CDR3 loop spans 13 amino acids.